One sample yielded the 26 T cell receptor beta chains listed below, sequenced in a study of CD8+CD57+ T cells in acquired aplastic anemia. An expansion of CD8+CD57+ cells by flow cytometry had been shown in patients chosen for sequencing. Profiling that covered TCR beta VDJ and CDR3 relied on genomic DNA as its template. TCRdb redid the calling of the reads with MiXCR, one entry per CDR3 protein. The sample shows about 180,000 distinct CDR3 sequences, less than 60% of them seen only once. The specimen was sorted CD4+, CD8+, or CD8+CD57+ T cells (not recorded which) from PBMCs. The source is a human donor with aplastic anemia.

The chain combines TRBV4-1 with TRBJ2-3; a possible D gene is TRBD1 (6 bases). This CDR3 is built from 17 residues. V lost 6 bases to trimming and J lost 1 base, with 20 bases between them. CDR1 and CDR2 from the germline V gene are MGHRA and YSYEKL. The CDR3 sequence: CASSGLGLGGGTDTQYF. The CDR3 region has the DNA TGCGCCAGCAGTGGACTCGGTTTAGGGGGAGGCACAGATACGCAGTATTTT.

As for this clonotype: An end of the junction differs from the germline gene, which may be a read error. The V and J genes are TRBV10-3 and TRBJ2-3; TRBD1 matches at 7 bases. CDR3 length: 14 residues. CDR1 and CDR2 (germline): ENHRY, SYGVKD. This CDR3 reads CASSAQGITDTQYF. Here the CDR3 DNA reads TGTGCCAGCAGTGCACAGGGGATCACAGATACGCAGTATTTT.

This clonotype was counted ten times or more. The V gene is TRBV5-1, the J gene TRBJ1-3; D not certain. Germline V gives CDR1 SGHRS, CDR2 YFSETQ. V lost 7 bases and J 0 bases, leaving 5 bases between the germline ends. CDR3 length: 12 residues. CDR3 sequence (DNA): TGCGCCAGCCACGACTCTGGAAACACCATATATTTT. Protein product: CASHDSGNTIYF.

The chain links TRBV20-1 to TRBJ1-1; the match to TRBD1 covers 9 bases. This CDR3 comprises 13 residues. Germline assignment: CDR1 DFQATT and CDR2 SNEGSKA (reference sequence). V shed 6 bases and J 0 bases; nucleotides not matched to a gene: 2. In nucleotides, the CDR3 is TGCAGTGCACAGGGGGCGATGAACACTGAAGCTTTCTTT. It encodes CSAQGAMNTEAFF.

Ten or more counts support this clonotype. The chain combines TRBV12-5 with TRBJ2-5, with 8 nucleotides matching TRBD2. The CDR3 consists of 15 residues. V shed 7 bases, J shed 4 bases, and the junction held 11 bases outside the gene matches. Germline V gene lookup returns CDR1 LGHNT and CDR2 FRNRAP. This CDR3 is CASVWGGGPGETQYF. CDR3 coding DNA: TGTGCTAGTGTTTGGGGCGGGGGGCCCGGAGAGACCCAGTACTTC.

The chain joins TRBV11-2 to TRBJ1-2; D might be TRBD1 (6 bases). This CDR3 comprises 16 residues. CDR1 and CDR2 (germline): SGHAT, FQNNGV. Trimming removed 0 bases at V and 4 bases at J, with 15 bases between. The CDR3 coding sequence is TGTGCCAGCAGCTTAGACAGGGGCCGAAGATCCTATGGCTACACCTTC. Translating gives CASSLDRGRRSYGYTF.

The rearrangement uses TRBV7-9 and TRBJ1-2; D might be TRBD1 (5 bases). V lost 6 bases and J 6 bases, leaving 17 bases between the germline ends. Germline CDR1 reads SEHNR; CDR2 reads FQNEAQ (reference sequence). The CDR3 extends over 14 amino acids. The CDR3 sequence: CASSRNQGPHGYTF. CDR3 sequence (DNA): TGTGCCAGCAGTAGAAATCAGGGACCCCATGGCTACACCTTC.

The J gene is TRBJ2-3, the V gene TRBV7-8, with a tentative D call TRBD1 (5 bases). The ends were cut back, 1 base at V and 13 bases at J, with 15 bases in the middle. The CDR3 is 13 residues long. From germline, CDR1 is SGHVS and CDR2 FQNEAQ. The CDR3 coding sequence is TGTGCCAGCAGCTTAGAGTACGGGTCCAGGGAGTATTTT. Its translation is CASSLEYGSREYF.

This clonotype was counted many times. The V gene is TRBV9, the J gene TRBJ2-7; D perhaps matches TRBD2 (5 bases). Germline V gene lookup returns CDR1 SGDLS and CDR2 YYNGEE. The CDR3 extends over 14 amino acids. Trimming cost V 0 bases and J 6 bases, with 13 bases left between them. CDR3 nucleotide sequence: TGTGCCAGCAGCGTAGATATGAAGGGAGCCGAGCAGTACTTC. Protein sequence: CASSVDMKGAEQYF.

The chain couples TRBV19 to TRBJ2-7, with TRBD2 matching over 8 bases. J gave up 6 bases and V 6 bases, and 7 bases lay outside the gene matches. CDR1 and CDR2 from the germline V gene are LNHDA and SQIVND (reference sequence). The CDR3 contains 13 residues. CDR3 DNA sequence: TGTGCCAGTAGGACTAGCGCCGCGAGCGAGCAGTACTTC. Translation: CASRTSAASEQYF.

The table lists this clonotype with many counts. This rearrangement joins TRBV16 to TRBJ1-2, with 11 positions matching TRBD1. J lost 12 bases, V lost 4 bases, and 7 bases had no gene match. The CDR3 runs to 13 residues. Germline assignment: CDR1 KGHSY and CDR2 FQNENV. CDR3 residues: CASSPKGQGVHTF. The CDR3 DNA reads TGTGCCAGCAGCCCTAAGGGACAGGGGGTTCACACCTTC. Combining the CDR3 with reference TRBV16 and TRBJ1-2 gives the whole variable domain GEEVAQTPKHLVRGEGQKAKLYCAPIKGHSYVFWYQQVLKNEFKFLISFQNENVFDETGMPKERFSAKCLPNSPCSLEIQATKLEDSAVYFCASSPKGQGVHTFGSGTRLTVV.

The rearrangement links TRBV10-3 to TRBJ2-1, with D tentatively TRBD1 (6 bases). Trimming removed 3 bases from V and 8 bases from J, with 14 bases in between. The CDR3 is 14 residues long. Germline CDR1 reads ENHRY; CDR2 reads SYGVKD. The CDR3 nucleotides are TGTGCCATCAGTGAATCCAGGGGTCGGGATGAGCAGTTCTTC. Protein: CAISESRGRDEQFF.

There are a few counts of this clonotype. The CDR3 region is CASSLGGSPPPTDTQYF. In nucleotides, the CDR3 is TGTGCCAGCAGCTTGGGGGGTAGCCCACCCCCCACAGATACGCAGTATTTT. V is TRBV5-4 and J is TRBJ2-3, with D hard to call. The length of the CDR3 is 17 residues. Germline V lookup: CDR1 SGHNT, CDR2 YYREEE (reference sequence). The V and J ends lost 0 bases and 2 bases respectively, with 16 bases between them.

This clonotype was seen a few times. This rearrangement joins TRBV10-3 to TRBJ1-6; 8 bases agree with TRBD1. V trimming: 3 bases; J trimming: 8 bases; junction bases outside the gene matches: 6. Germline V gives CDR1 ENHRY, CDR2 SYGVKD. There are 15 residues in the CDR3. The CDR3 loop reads CAISDPGQGDSPLHF. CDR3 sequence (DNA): TGTGCCATCAGTGACCCCGGACAGGGTGATTCACCCCTCCACTTT.

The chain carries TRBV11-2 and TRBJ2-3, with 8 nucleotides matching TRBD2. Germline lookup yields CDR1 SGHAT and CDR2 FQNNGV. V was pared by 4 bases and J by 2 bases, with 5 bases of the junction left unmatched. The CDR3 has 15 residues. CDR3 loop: CASSSGSGNTDTQYF. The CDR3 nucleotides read TGTGCCAGCAGCTCCGGTAGCGGGAACACAGATACGCAGTATTTT.

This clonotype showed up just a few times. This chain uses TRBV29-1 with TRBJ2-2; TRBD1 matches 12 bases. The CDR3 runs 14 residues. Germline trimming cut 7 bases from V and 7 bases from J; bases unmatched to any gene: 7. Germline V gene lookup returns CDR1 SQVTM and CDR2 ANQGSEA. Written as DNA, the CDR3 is TGCAGCGCCAGATGGGACAGGGGGCACGGGGAGCTGTTTTTT. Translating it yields CSARWDRGHGELFF.

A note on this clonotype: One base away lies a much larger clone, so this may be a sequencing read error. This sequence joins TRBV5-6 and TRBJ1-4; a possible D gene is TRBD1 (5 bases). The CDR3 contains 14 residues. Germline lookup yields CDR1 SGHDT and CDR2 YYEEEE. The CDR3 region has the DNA TGTGCCAGCAGCTTGGCCGGGGGGAATGAAAAACTGCTTTTT. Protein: CASSLAGGNEKLLF.

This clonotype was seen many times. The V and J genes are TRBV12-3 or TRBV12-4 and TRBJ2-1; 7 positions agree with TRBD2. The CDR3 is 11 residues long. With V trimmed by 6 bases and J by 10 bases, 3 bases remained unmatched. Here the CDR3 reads CASSPAGEQFF. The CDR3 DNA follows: TGTGCCAGCAGCCCAGCGGGGGAGCAGTTCTTC.

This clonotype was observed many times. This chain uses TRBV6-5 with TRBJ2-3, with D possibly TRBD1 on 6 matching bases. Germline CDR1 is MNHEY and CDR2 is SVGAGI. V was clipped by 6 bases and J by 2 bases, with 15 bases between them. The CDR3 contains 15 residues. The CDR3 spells CASSQQGSATDTQYF. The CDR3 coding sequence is TGTGCCAGCAGCCAACAGGGATCAGCCACAGATACGCAGTATTTT.

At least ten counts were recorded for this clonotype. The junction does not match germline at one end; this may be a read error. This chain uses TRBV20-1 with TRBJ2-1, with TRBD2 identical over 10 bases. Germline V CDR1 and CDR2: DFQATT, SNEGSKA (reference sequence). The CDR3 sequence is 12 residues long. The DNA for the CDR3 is TGCAGAGCTAGCGGGGGCCCGGGGGAGCAGTTCTTC. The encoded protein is CRASGGPGEQFF.

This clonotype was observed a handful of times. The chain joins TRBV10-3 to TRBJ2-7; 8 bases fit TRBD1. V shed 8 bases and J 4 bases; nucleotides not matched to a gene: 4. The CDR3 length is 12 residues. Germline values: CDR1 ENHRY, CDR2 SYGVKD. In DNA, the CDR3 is TGTGCCATCGCAACAGGGGGATACGAGCAGTACTTC. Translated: CAIATGGYEQYF.

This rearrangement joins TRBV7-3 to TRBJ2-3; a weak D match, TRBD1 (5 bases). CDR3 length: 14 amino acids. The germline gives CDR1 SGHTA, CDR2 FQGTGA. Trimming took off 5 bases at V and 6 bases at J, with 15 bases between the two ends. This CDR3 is CASSPEWGSDTQYF. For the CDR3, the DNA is TGTGCCAGCAGCCCAGAGTGGGGCAGTGATACGCAGTATTTT.

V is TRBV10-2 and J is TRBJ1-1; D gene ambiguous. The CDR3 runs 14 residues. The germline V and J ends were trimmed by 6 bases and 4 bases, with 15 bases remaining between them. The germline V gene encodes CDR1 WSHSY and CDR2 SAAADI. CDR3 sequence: CASSLRQAVTEAFF. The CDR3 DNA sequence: TGCGCCAGCAGCTTAAGGCAGGCGGTCACTGAAGCTTTCTTT.

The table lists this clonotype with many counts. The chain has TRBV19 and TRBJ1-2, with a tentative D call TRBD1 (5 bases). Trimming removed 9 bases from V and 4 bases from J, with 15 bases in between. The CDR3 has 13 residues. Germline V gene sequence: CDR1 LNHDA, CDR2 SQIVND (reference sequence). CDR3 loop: CASLQDSLYGYTF. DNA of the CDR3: TGTGCCAGCCTCCAAGACAGTCTCTATGGCTACACCTTC.

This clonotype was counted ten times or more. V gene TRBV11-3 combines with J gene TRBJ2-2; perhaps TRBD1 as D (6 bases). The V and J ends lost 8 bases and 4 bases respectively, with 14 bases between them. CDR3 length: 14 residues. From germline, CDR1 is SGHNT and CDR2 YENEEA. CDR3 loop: CASSKTGSTGELFF. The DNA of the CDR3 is TGTGCCAGCTCGAAAACAGGGAGCACCGGGGAGCTGTTTTTT.

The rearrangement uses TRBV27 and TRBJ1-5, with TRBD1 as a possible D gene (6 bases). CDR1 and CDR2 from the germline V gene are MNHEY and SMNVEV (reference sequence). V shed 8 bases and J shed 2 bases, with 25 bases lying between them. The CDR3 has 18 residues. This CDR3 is CASAQGGTALKGNQPQHF. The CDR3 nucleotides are TGTGCCAGCGCCCAAGGGGGGACCGCTTTGAAGGGCAATCAGCCCCAGCATTTT.